This T cell receptor beta chain is from a study of post-analysis software for immune sequencing data. Study details: Courses of disease covered relapsing-remitting, secondary progressive and progressive-relapsing multiple sclerosis.

The CDR3 sequence is 15 residues long. V dropped 5 bases and J dropped 4; count of bases not matched to a gene: 9. Germline CDR1 and CDR2: SGHTA and FQGTGA. cDNA libraries for TCR beta contained unique molecular identifiers. With about 0.95 to 10 million T cells as the source, roughly 0.5 million cDNA molecules resulted. TCRdb redid the calling of the PCR reads with MiXCR, one entry per CDR3 protein. The profile shows hundreds of thousands of distinct CDR3 sequences, approximately 57% of them singletons. Study results and caveats: TRBV5-6, TRBV5-1 and TRBV20-1 were among four or five TRBV segments more frequent in patients than controls. Multiple sclerosis patients had significantly lower normalized Chao1 diversity than controls. Same-batch samples co-clustered strongly by F measure.

With respect to this clonotype: Its cognate antigen is unknown.

The origin of this receptor is a girl under 18 with multiple sclerosis. The chain is built from TRBV7-3 and TRBJ1-2, with 8 bases lining up with TRBD1. Sequenced: blood. For the CDR3, the DNA is TGTGCCAGCAGCCCATCGGGACAGGTTCGCTATGGCTACACCTTC. Amino acids: CASSPSGQVRYGYTF. Complete variable domain (other parts from reference TRBV7-3 and TRBJ1-2): GAGVSQTPSNKVTEKGKYVELRCDPISGHTALYWYRQSLGQGPEFLIYFQGTGAADDSGLPNDRFFAVRPEGSVSTLKIQRTERGDSAVYLCASSPSGQVRYGYTFGSGTRLTVV.